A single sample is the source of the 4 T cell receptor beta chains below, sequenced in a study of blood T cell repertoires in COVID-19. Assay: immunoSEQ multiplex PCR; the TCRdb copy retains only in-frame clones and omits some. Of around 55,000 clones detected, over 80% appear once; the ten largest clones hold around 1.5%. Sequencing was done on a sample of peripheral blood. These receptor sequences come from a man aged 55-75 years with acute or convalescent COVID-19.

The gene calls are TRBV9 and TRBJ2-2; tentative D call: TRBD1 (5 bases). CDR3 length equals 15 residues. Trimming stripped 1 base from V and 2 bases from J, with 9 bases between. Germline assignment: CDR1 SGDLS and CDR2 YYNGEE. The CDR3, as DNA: TGTGCCAGCAGCGTAACCCAGGGAAACACCGGGGAGCTGTTTTTT. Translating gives CASSVTQGNTGELFF.

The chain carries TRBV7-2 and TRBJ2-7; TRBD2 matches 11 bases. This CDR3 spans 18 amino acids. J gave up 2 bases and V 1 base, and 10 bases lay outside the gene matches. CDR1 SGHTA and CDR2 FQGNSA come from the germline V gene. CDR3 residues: CASSLVASSGRLAYEQYF. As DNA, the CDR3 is TGTGCCAGCAGCTTAGTTGCGTCTAGCGGGAGGTTAGCCTACGAGCAGTACTTC.

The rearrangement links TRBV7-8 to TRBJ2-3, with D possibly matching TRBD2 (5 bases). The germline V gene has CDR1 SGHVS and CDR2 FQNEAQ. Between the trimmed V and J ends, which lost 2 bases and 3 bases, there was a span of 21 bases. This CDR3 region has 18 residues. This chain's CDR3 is CASSLRLTSGIETDTQYF. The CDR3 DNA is TGTGCCAGCAGCTTACGTCTGACGAGCGGAATAGAGACAGATACGCAGTATTTT. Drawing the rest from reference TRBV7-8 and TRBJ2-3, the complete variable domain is GAGVSQSPRYKVAKRGQDVALRCDPISGHVSLFWYQQALGQGPEFLTYFQNEAQLDKSGLPSDRFFAERPEGSVSTLKIQRTQQEDSAVYLCASSLRLTSGIETDTQYFGPGTRLTVL.

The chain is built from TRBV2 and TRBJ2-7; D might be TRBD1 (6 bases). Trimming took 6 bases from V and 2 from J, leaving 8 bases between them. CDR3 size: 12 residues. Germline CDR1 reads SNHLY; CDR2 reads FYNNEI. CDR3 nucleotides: TGTGCCAGCAGGAGGACAGCCTACGAGCAGTACTTC. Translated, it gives CASRRTAYEQYF. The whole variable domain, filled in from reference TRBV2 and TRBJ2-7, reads EPEVTQTPSHQVTQMGQEVILRCVPISNHLYFYWYRQILGQKVEFLVSFYNNEISEKSEIFDDQFSVERPDGSNFTLKIRSTKLEDSAMYFCASRRTAYEQYFGPGTRLTVT.